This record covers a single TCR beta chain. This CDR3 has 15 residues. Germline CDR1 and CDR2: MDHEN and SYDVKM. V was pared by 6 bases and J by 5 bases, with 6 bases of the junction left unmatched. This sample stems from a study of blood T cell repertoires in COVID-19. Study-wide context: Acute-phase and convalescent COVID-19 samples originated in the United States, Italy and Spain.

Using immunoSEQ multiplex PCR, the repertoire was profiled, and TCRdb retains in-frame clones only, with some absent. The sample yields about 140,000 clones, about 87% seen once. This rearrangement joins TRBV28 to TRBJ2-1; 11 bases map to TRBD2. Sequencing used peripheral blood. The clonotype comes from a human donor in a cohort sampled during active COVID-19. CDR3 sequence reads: CASRLAGELDNEQFF. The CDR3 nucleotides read TGTGCCAGCAGACTAGCGGGAGAGCTGGACAATGAGCAGTTCTTC.